This T cell receptor beta chain stems from a study of cytomegalovirus exposure and HLA in healthy donors. Findings of the study overall: A few chains linked to CMV were shown in vitro to be specific for CMV antigens. Most TCR sequences were uncommon, yet certain public TCRs appeared in many donors. The listing of 150 to 200 TCR beta chains classed them as cytomegalovirus-associated.

For this clone: As yet, its antigen is unknown.

The data were produced by immunoSEQ multiplex PCR, yet TCRdb's version contains in-frame clones alone and is incomplete. The table shows around 400,000 clones, with 80% to 90% occurring only once. It was the approximately 110-subject validation cohort, separate from the approximately 620-subject first cohort, to which the donors belonged. The CDR3 has 13 residues. CDR1 is GTSNPN and CDR2 is SVGIG in the germline V gene (reference sequence). After removal of 5 bases from V and 4 bases from J, the junction contained 6 bases not matched to a gene. Sequencing was done on a sample of PBMCs. The chain uses TRBV30 and TRBJ1-2; 8 positions match TRBD1. The receptor was derived from a woman aged 18-29 years in good health and CMV-seronegative. CDR3 in amino acids: CAWDRGDFYGYTF. In nucleotides, the CDR3 is TGTGCCTGGGACAGGGGAGACTTCTATGGCTACACCTTC.